This T cell receptor (beta chain) comes out of a study of naive and memory T cell subsets. This CDR3 region has 12 residues. V shed 8 bases and J shed 0 bases, with 7 bases lying between them. Germline V gene sequence: CDR1 MNHNS, CDR2 SASEGT. Whole-study results and caveats: The power law exponent of TCR abundance differed between naive and memory cells.

Separate alpha and beta amplification began at the second PCR step. Only a few counts were recorded for this clonotype. Antigen specificity is unknown. Both TRBC1 and TRBC2 were covered by a beta constant-region primer of two equimolar oligonucleotides. The ligated cDNA underwent four PCR rounds using SP2 and nested alpha and beta constant-region primers. Each CDR3 protein is one row after TCRdb ran MiXCR on the UMI-ligation and nested PCR reads. The sample includes over 20,000 distinct CDR3 sequences, 8.5% to 10% seen only once; the top ten take 20% to 25%. This TCR came from a human donor in good health. This chain joins TRBV6-1 and TRBJ1-2; no clear D gene. Sequenced material: central memory CD8+ T cells from blood. The chain's CDR3 is CASVAANYGYTF. DNA of the CDR3: TGTGCCAGCGTCGCGGCTAACTATGGCTACACCTTC.